Listed below are T cell receptor beta chains from one sample, sequenced in a study of T-cell memory formation after mild COVID-19. TCRdb processed the 5' RACE reads anew with MiXCR; each CDR3 protein has one entry. The sample lists 180,000 or so distinct CDR3 sequences, roughly 12% occurring once. Sample: PBMCs or a T cell subset sorted from them (not recorded which). These TCRs come from a man between 18 and 35 years old who had mild COVID-19 (a few samples of this study predate the infection). Cell type and time point are not known. CDR3s include the opening cysteine and the closing phenylalanine or tryptophan. A D gene is named only where the DNA matches it firmly. Expanded clones are given a class, and other clones once, few, many or no size at all.

>.|TRBJ1-4|TRBV4-1|.
TGCGCCAGCAGCGCCCTAAGGGGGGCAACTAATGAAAAACTGTTTTTT
CASSALRGATNEKLFF
>TRBD2|TRBJ2-2|TRBV4-3|.
TGCGCCAGCAGCCCATTAGCGGGGAGTCCCCCCGGGGAGCTGTTTTTT
CASSPLAGSPPGELFF
>.|TRBJ1-6|TRBV5-1|.
TGCGCCAGCAGCGGGAGACCGGGCCACTCACCCCTCCACTTT
CASSGRPGHSPLHF
>TRBD2|TRBJ2-3|TRBV20-1|few
TGCAGTGCTAGAGATCCCCTAGCGGGGGCAATAGATACGCAGTATTTT
CSARDPLAGAIDTQYF
>.|TRBJ1-5|TRBV6-1|few
TGTGCCAGCAGACTAGAGGGTGGAAGTAATCAGCCCCAGCATTTT
CASRLEGGSNQPQHF
>.|TRBJ2-1|TRBV20-1|many
TGCAGTGCTCTATATACAGATAATGAGCAGTTCTTC
CSALYTDNEQFF
>TRBD2|TRBJ2-1|TRBV20-1|.
TGCAGTGCGAGACTAGCGGGGAGGAGGGTGTTCTTC
CSARLAGRRVFF
>TRBD2|TRBJ2-7|TRBV10-3|many
TGTGCCATCAGTGAGTCGACTAGCGGGGGCGACGAGCAGTACTTC
CAISESTSGGDEQYF
>.|TRBJ2-3|TRBV5-1|many
TGCGCCAGCAGCGCCGGGACCGCTAGCACAGATACGCAGTATTTT
CASSAGTASTDTQYF
>TRBD1|TRBJ1-2|TRBV5-1|many
TGCGCCAGCAGCTTGGCCGGGACAGGGGAGGGCTACACCTTC
CASSLAGTGEGYTF
>.|TRBJ2-5|TRBV4-1|.
TGCGCCAGCAGCCAAGGGACAGAAGAGACCCAGTACTTC
CASSQGTEETQYF
>TRBD2|TRBJ2-3|TRBV5-1|few
TGCGCCAGCAGCTTGGTACTAGCGGGGAGCACAGATACGCAGTATTTT
CASSLVLAGSTDTQYF
>.|TRBJ1-1|TRBV6-5|many
TGTGCCAGCAGTTACTCGGGACGGGAGTCTGAAGCTTTCTTT
CASSYSGRESEAFF
>TRBD1|TRBJ1-1|TRBV5-1|many
TGCGCCAGCAGCCCATTGGACAGGCCGAACACTGAAGCTTTCTTT
CASSPLDRPNTEAFF
>.|TRBJ2-4|TRBV5-1|.
TGCGCCAGCAGCTTGCCACTGCGAGCCAAAAACATTCAGTACTTC
CASSLPLRAKNIQYF
>.|TRBJ2-3|TRBV4-3|few
TGCGCCAGCAGCCAAGAGGCCTTGGTAGATACGCAGTATTTT
CASSQEALVDTQYF
>.|TRBJ2-6|TRBV5-1|.
TGCGCCAGCAGCTTGAAGGGGTATGAGGGCATGGGGACCAACGTCCTGACTTTC
CASSLKGYEGMGTNVLTF
>.|TRBJ2-3|TRBV12-3/TRBV12-4|few
TGTGCCAGCAGTTGGAGAGGGGCAGATACGCAGTATTTT
CASSWRGADTQYF
>TRBD1|TRBJ1-1|TRBV28|.
TGTGCCAGCGCCAAAATCTTCGACAGGGGAGCTTTCTTT
CASAKIFDRGAFF
>.|TRBJ1-1|TRBV6-5|few
TGTGCCAGCAGTTATCTGACAGGTGACACTGAAGCTTTCTTT
CASSYLTGDTEAFF
>.|TRBJ1-4|TRBV7-2|.
TGTGCCAGCAGCTTAGGTCTTGGAGGAGGATCTAGTGAAAAACTGTTTTTT
CASSLGLGGGSSEKLFF
>.|TRBJ1-5|TRBV5-1|many
TGCGCCAGCCGGCGCAACGGGGGCAATCAGCCCCAGCATTTT
CASRRNGGNQPQHF
>.|TRBJ1-2|TRBV5-1|.
TGCGCCAGCAGCTTGTCTGGGGGACCCTATGGCTACACCTTC
CASSLSGGPYGYTF
>.|TRBJ1-6|TRBV29-1|.
TGCAGCGTTCGAGGAAGCTCCTATAATTCACCCCTCCACTTT
CSVRGSSYNSPLHF